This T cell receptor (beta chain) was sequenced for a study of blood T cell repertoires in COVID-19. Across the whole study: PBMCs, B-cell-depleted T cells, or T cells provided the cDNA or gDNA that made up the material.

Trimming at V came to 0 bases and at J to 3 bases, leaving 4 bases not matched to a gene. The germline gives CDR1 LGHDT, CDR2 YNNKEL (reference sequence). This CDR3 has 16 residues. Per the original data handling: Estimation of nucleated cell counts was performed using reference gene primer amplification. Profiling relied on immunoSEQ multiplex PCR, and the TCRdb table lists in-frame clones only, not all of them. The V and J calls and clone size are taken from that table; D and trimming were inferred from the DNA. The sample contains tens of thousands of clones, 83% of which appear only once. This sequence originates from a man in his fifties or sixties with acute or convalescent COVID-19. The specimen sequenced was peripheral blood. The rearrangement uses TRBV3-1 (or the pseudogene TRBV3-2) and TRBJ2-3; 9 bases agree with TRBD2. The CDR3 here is CASSQDVAGVTDTQYF. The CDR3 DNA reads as TGTGCCAGCAGCCAAGATGTAGCGGGAGTTACAGATACGCAGTATTTT.